This T cell receptor beta chain was sequenced for a study of T cell repertoires in cytomegalovirus infection. Study-level information: Matching HLA type, along with CMV infection, was indicated by public TCR beta signatures. Study-wide findings and caveats: In two of eight donors, the top clonotype was HLA-C-restricted CMV-specific.

MiXCR was run by TCRdb on the reads, yielding one entry per CDR3 protein. The table lists about 180,000 distinct CDR3 sequences, 20% to 25% of them singletons. Comments on this clonotype: Its specificity is unknown.

Germline V lookup: CDR1 MNHNS, CDR2 SASEGT. This CDR3 region has 13 residues. The V and J ends lost 3 bases and 6 bases respectively, with 11 bases between them. This chain joins TRBV6-1 and TRBJ1-1; D remains ambiguous. The sequence was obtained from a human donor in good health (CMV status not recorded). Some clones in this sample may be carry-over from other donors' samples. The material was CD8+ T cells from cultured PBMCs, obtained from culture after CMV antigen stimulation. In DNA, the CDR3 is TGTGCCAGCAGTGATGAGATCGGGGCTGAAGCTTTCTTT. Translating gives CASSDEIGAEAFF.